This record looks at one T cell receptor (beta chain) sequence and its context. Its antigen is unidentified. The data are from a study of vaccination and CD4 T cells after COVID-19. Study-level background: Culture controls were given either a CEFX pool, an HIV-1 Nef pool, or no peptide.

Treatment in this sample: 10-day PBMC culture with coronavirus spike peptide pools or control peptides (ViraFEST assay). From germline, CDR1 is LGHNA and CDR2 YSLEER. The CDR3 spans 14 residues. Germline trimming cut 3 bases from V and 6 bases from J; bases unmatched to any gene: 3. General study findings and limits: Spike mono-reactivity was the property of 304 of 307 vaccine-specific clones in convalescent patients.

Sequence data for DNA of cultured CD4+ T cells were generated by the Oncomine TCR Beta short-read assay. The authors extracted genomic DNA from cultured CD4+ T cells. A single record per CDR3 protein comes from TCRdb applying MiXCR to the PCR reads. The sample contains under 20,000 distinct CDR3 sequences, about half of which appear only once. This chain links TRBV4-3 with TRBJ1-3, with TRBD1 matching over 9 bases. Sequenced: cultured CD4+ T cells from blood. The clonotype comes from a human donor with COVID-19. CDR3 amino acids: CASSQNRGQNTIYF. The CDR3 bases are TGCGCCAGCAGCCAGAACAGGGGGCAAAACACCATATATTTT.